This T cell receptor (beta chain) was captured in a study of blood T cell repertoires in COVID-19. Across the whole study: Sites across the United States, Italy and Spain contributed samples from acute and convalescent COVID-19. The analysed material was cDNA or gDNA that came from T cells, B-cell-depleted T cells, or PBMCs.

Participants were aged roughly 18 to 90 years, lived in some 23 US areas, and enrolled virtually. Sequencing was performed with immunoSEQ multiplex PCR; in TCRdb, only in-frame clones are kept and a portion is missing. This sample carries about 340,000 clones, 80% to 90% of them seen once, and the ten largest clones take roughly 4%. The CDR3 extends over 15 amino acids. Trimming took 4 bases from V and 5 from J; bases not matched to a gene: 7. The germline V gene encodes CDR1 SGHNT and CDR2 YYREEE (reference sequence). The sequencing input was PBMCs or T cells enriched from blood (not recorded which). This chain connects TRBV5-4 to TRBJ1-1; TRBD1 aligns across 11 bases. The TCR comes from a woman aged 40-49 years with acute COVID-19. The CDR3 loop is CASSLDRGRGTEAFF. As DNA, the CDR3 is TGTGCCAGCAGCCTGGACAGGGGGCGAGGAACTGAAGCTTTCTTT.